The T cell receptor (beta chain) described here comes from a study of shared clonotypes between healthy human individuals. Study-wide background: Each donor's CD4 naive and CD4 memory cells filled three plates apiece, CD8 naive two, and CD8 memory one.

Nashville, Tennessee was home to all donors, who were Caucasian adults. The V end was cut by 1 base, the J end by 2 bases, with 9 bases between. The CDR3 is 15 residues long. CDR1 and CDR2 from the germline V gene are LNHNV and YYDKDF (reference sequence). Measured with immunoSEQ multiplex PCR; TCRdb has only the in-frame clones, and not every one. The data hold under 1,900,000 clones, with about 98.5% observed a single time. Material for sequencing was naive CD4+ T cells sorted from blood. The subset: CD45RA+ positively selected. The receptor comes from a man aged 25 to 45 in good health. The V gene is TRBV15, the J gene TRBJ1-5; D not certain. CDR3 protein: CATSRVGQGNQPQHF. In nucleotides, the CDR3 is TGTGCCACCAGCAGAGTCGGGCAGGGCAATCAGCCCCAGCATTTT.